The T cell receptor beta chain under discussion was sequenced for a study of shared clonotypes between healthy human individuals. Germline lookup yields CDR1 LGHNA and CDR2 YSLEER. Trimming removed 0 bases from V and 2 bases from J; junction bases left unmatched: 5. The CDR3 is 16 amino acids. When replicate PCRs were run on sorted subsets, they used approximately 0.2 ug DNA, tens of thousands of T cell genomes. Sequencing was performed with immunoSEQ multiplex PCR; in TCRdb, only in-frame clones are kept and a portion is missing. The table includes approximately 2,200,000 clones, roughly 91% detected once. In the naive CD8 group, cells lacked CD45RO and were positively selected for CCR7, so terminally differentiated effector memory CD45RA+ cells were left out. Only Caucasian adults living in Nashville, Tennessee made up the donor group. Broader study findings: Exclusively blood specimens were collected; tissue repertoires likely differ. A limitation of the genetic and exposure-history diversity represented arose from few donors.

With regard to this clone: Its specificity is not known.

The rearrangement uses TRBV4-3 and TRBJ2-5, with 8 bases matching TRBD2. The receptor was isolated from a man in his late teens or twenties in good health. Some clones in this sample may be carry-over from other donors' samples. Sequencing was carried out using naive CD8+ T cells from PBMCs. The CDR3 spells CASSQDSGDIQETQYF. CDR3 DNA: TGCGCCAGCAGCCAAGATAGCGGGGACATACAAGAGACCCAGTACTTC.